This T cell receptor beta chain was obtained from a study of cytomegalovirus exposure and HLA in healthy donors. Overall study results and limits: Later on, a genetic analysis was performed. It linked a missense variant in DCLRE1C with V- and J-gene trimming of TCR beta.

The donors were healthy bone marrow donors. On this clone: The antigen remains undetermined.

Primers included in the PCR were 60 Vbeta and 13 Jbeta primers. Libraries were prepared by immunoSEQ multiplex PCR; TCRdb keeps only in-frame clonotypes and omits some of them. The sample yields roughly 130,000 clones, roughly 80% seen once. The sequence came from a male donor in good health and CMV-seropositive. The sequenced sample was PBMCs.

In DNA form, the CDR3 reads TGTGCCAGGAGGACCGGGACAGAGAGACAAGAGACCCAGTACTTC. Translated: CARRTGTERQETQYF. The chain is built from TRBV19 and TRBJ2-5; 7 bases align to TRBD1. Germline lookup yields CDR1 LNHDA and CDR2 SQIVND (reference sequence). CDR3 length equals 15 residues. V was clipped by 9 bases and J by 2 bases; unmatched bases: 12. The variable domain in full, completed from reference TRBV19 and TRBJ2-5, reads DGGITQSPKYLFRKEGQNVTLSCEQNLNHDAMYWYRQDPGQGLRLIYYSQIVNDFQKGDIAEGYSVSREKKESFPLTVTSAQKNPTAFYLCARRTGTERQETQYFGPGTRLLVL.